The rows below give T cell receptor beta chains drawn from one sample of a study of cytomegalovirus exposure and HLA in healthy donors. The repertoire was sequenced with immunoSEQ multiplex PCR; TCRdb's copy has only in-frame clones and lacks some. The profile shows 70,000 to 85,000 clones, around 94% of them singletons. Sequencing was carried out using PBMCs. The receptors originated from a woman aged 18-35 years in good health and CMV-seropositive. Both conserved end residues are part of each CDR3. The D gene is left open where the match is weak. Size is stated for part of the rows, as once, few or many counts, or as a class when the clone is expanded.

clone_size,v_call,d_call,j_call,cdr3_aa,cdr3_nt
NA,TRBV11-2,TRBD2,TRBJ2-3,CASSILQLAATDTQYF,TGTGCCAGCAGCATCTTACAACTAGCGGCAACAGATACGCAGTATTTT
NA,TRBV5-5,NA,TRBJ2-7,CASSQSSETYEQYF,TGTGCCAGCAGCCAATCTAGCGAGACGTACGAGCAGTACTTC
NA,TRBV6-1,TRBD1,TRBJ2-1,CASRERQGAYNEQFF,TGTGCCAGCAGGGAGAGGCAGGGGGCCTACAATGAGCAGTTCTTC
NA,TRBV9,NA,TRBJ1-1,CASTPGSQNTEAFF,TGTGCCAGCACCCCGGGGAGCCAGAACACTGAAGCTTTCTTT
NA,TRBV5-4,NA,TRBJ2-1,CASSFLTRPANEQFF,TGTGCCAGCAGCTTCTTGACTAGGCCGGCCAATGAGCAGTTCTTC
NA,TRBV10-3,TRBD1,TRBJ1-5,CAISEQGDQPQHF,TGTGCCATCAGTGAGCAGGGGGATCAGCCCCAGCATTTT
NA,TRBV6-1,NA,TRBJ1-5,CASSDDRLGVTGNQPQHF,TGTGCCAGCAGTGACGACAGGCTGGGGGTGACGGGGAATCAGCCCCAGCATTTT
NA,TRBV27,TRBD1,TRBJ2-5,CASRTHRQGLGETQYF,TGTGCCAGCAGAACCCATCGACAGGGGCTCGGGGAGACCCAGTACTTC
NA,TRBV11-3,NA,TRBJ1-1,CASKKRGNTEAFF,TGTGCCAGCAAGAAGAGAGGCAACACTGAAGCTTTCTTT
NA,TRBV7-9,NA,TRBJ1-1,CASSLEAGTEAFF,TGTGCCAGCAGCCTAGAGGCAGGCACTGAAGCTTTCTTT
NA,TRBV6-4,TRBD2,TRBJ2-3,CASSASSGGADTQYF,TGTGCCAGCAGTGCCTCTAGCGGGGGGGCAGATACGCAGTATTTT
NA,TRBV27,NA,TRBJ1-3,CASSPPGGNTIYF,TGTGCCAGCAGCCCCCCGGGGGGAAACACCATATATTTT
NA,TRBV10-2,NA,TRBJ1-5,CASSESRTTGAQHF,TGCGCCAGCAGTGAGTCGAGGACGACGGGGGCCCAGCATTTT
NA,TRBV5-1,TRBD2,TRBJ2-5,CASSSGTSGMQETQYF,TGCGCCAGCAGCTCCGGGACTAGCGGAATGCAAGAGACCCAGTACTTC
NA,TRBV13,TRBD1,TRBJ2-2,CASSPRGREDTGELFF,TGTGCCAGCAGCCCCAGGGGGCGTGAAGACACCGGGGAGCTGTTTTTT
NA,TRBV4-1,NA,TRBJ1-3,CASSQGAASSGNTIYF,TGCGCCAGCAGCCAAGGCGCTGCCTCCTCTGGAAACACCATATATTTT
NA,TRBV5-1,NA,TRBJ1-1,CASSLGVDTEAFF,TGCGCCAGCAGCCTGGGTGTAGACACTGAAGCTTTCTTT
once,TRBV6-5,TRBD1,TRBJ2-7,CASKITGTGGEQYF,TGTGCCAGCAAAATCACCGGGACAGGGGGCGAGCAGTACTTC
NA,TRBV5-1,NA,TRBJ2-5,CASSVGWRESETQYF,TGCGCCAGCAGCGTGGGATGGCGGGAATCGGAGACCCAGTACTTC
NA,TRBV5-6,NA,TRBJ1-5,CASSLAGYRNQPQHF,TGTGCCAGCAGCTTGGCGGGTTATCGCAATCAGCCCCAGCATTTT
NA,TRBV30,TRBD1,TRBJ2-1,CAWISQGAYNEQFF,TGTGCCTGGATTTCCCAGGGGGCGTACAATGAGCAGTTCTTC
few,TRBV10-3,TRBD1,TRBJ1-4,CAISEPGQGVEKLFF,TGTGCCATCAGTGAACCGGGACAGGGTGTGGAAAAACTGTTTTTT
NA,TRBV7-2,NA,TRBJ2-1,CASSSRFIGVRYNEQFF,TGTGCCAGCAGCTCCCGATTTATAGGAGTTCGATACAATGAGCAGTTCTTC
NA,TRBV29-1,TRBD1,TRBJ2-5,CSVQTPTGGQETQYF,TGCAGCGTCCAAACCCCCACAGGGGGTCAAGAGACCCAGTACTTC
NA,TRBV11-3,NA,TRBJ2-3,CASSIRGRVTDTQYF,TGTGCCAGCAGCATCCGGGGTAGGGTCACAGATACGCAGTATTTT
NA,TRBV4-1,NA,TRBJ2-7,CASSQVLDWTENYEQYF,TGCGCCAGCAGCCAAGTGCTGGACTGGACAGAGAACTACGAGCAGTACTTC
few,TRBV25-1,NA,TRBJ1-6,CASSEYLNSPLHF,TGTGCCAGCAGTGAGTACCTAAACTCACCCCTCCACTTT
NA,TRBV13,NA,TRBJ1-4,CASRDSLTPTNEKLFF,TGTGCCAGCAGGGACTCACTAACCCCAACTAATGAAAAACTGTTTTTT
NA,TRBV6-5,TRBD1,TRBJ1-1,CASSLGTGNTEAFF,TGTGCCAGCAGCTTGGGGACAGGGAACACTGAAGCTTTCTTT
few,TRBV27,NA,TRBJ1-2,CASSFRGFSYGYTF,TGTGCCAGCAGTTTCCGGGGGTTTAGCTATGGCTACACCTTC
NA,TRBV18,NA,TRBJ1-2,CASSPLPRTDYGYTF,TGTGCCAGCTCACCGCTACCTAGGACAGATTATGGCTACACCTTC
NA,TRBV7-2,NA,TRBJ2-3,CASSLAQGGNTDTQYF,TGTGCCAGCAGCTTAGCTCAGGGCGGCAACACAGATACGCAGTATTTT
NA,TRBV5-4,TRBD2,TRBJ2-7,CASSAGTSGSYEQYF,TGTGCCAGCAGCGCCGGGACTAGCGGTTCCTACGAGCAGTACTTC
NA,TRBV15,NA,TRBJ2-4,CATSRYLAKNIQYF,TGTGCCACCAGCAGATATCTAGCCAAAAACATTCAGTACTTC
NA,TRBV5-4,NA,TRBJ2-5,CASSFSSVGETQYF,TGTGCCAGCAGCTTCTCTAGCGTTGGGGAGACCCAGTACTTC
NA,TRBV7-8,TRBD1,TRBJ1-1,CASSLAGTGGSDTEAFF,TGTGCCAGCAGCTTAGCCGGGACAGGGGGTTCGGACACTGAAGCTTTCTTT
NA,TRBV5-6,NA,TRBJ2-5,CASTGSRYQETQYF,TGTGCCAGCACCGGGTCCCGGTACCAAGAGACCCAGTACTTC
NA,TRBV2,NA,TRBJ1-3,CASSEMGRGPGNTIYF,TGTGCCAGCAGTGAAATGGGGAGGGGACCTGGAAACACCATATATTTT
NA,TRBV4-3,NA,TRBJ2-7,CASSQGRGFTYEQYF,TGCGCCAGCAGCCAAGGCCGAGGATTTACCTACGAGCAGTACTTC